These 21 T cell receptor beta chains share one sample of origin, sequenced in a study of spatial heterogeneity in lung cancer. TCRdb analysed the 5' RACE reads with MiXCR anew, one entry per CDR3 protein. The sample has under 30,000 distinct CDR3 sequences; approximately 6% are singletons. The time point denotes: blood at routine non-recurrence follow-up after resection. Unsorted tumor, nontumor lung tissue or cryopreserved PBMC supplied the whole RNA. Sequencing used PBMCs, obtained at follow-up. These receptors were taken from a male donor with early-stage non-small cell lung cancer.

This clonotype was found many times. The rearrangement joins TRBV23-1 to TRBJ2-7, with D maybe TRBD1 (6 bases). TRBV23-1 is sorted into the ORF group, with uncertain function. V was trimmed by 7 bases and J by 5 bases, leaving 36 bases between them. The CDR3 covers 20 residues. The CDR3, as DNA: TGCGCCAGCACCCACGACCCATCGGTCGGTCTCACGGGACAAGGGAACGAGCAGTACGTC. Translating it yields CASTHDPSVGLTGQGNEQYV.

The V call is TRBV15, the J call TRBJ1-6, with D perhaps matching TRBD1 (5 bases). The CDR3 runs 17 residues. Trimming removed 3 bases at V and 6 bases at J, with 18 bases between. CDR1 and CDR2 from the germline V gene are LNHNV and YYDKDF (reference sequence). The CDR3 DNA follows: TGTGCCACCAGCAGTGCCGCAAGGGGACCCGGTAATTCACCCCTCCACTTT. This sequence encodes CATSSAARGPGNSPLHF. Variable domain in full (rest from reference TRBV15 and TRBJ1-6): DAMVIQNPRYQVTQFGKPVTLSCSQTLNHNVMYWYQQKSSQAPKLLFHYYDKDFNNEADTPDNFQSRRPNTSFCFLDIRSPGLGDTAMYLCATSSAARGPGNSPLHFGNGTRLTVT.

This clonotype has a handful of counts. The J gene is TRBJ2-5, the V gene TRBV6-5; TRBD2 matches at 8 bases. The germline gives CDR1 MNHEY, CDR2 SVGAGI. CDR3 length equals 16 residues. The junction had 10 bases not matched to a gene; V was cut back by 6 bases and J by 1 base. The CDR3 is CASSLGGSGGQETQYF. The CDR3 DNA reads as TGTGCCAGCAGCCTGGGGGGAAGCGGGGGCCAAGAGACCCAGTACTTC.

The chain joins TRBV19 to TRBJ1-5; no clear D gene. The CDR3 covers 14 residues. Germline loops: CDR1 LNHDA, CDR2 SQIVND (reference sequence). V was shortened by 4 bases and J by 0 bases, with 7 bases between the two germline ends. DNA of the CDR3: TGTGCCAGTAGTACTGAGTATAGCAATCAGCCCCAGCATTTT. It encodes CASSTEYSNQPQHF.

This clonotype showed up many times. This chain uses TRBV6-2 or TRBV6-3 with TRBJ1-2; the match to TRBD1 covers 7 bases. Germline V CDR1 and CDR2: MNHEY, SVGEGT. This CDR3 has 15 amino acids. V shed 6 bases, J shed 1 base, and the junction held 8 bases outside the gene matches. CDR3 sequence: CASSGTEKFNYGYTF. In DNA form, the CDR3 reads TGTGCCAGCAGCGGGACAGAAAAATTTAACTATGGCTACACCTTC.

This clonotype came up many times. The chain is built from TRBV2 and TRBJ2-7, with 11 bases that match TRBD1. Looked up from germline, CDR1 is SNHLY and CDR2 is FYNNEI. The CDR3 has 11 residues. After removal of 6 bases from V and 10 bases from J, the junction contained 2 bases not matched to a gene. The DNA of the CDR3 is TGTGCCAGCAGGGGACAGGGGGATCAGTACTTC. Protein sequence: CASRGQGDQYF.

The table lists this clonotype with many counts. V is TRBV3-1 and J is TRBJ2-1; D may be TRBD2 (6 bases). The germline gives CDR1 LGHDT, CDR2 YNNKEL (reference sequence). V was shortened by 1 base and J by 9 bases, with 16 bases between the two germline ends. The CDR3 loop spans 15 amino acids. The CDR3 loop is CASSQVSGTGGEQFF. The CDR3 DNA sequence: TGTGCCAGCAGCCAAGTGTCAGGGACCGGGGGTGAGCAGTTCTTC.

There are many counts of this clonotype. DNA of the CDR3: TGCAGTGTTGAAACCGGGGGCTCCTACGAGCAGTACTTC. It encodes CSVETGGSYEQYF. The chain joins TRBV20-1 to TRBJ2-7; TRBD2 is a possible D gene (6 bases). The CDR3 runs 13 residues. V lost 7 bases and J lost 0, with 13 bases in between. CDR1 and CDR2 from the germline V gene are DFQATT and SNEGSKA (reference sequence).

The chain joins TRBV20-1 to TRBJ2-3; tentative D call: TRBD1 (6 bases). Germline values: CDR1 DFQATT, CDR2 SNEGSKA (reference sequence). This CDR3 has 12 residues. The V end lost 5 bases, the J end lost 7 bases, and 13 bases lay between the germline ends. This CDR3 is CSASQGGNTQYF. The CDR3 DNA sequence: TGCAGTGCTTCTCAAGGGGGAAATACGCAGTATTTT.

The chain employs TRBV29-1 and TRBJ1-1; possibly TRBD1 for D (6 bases). The CDR3 length is 13 residues. Germline CDR1 reads SQVTM; CDR2 reads ANQGSEA. V lost 8 bases and J lost 4, with 17 bases in between. The CDR3 DNA is TGCAGCTCTGGGGGCCGAACAAGCACTGAAGCTTTCTTT. Translated, it gives CSSGGRTSTEAFF.

This clonotype was seen only a few times. The chain combines TRBV11-2 with TRBJ2-1; perhaps D is TRBD1 or TRBD2 (6 bases each). Germline CDR1 and CDR2: SGHAT and FQNNGV. V shed 3 bases and J shed 4 bases, with 13 bases lying between them. The CDR3 covers 15 residues. The CDR3 here is CASSFGGSGYNEQFF. CDR3 in DNA: TGTGCCAGCAGCTTCGGGGGCTCAGGGTACAATGAGCAGTTCTTC.

The chain has TRBV7-9 and TRBJ1-1, with TRBD1 as a possible D gene (6 bases). The CDR3 totals 13 residues. Germline CDR1 and CDR2: SEHNR and FQNEAQ (reference sequence). V was cut by 6 bases and J by 1 base, with 9 bases left in between. This CDR3 reads CASRWTENTEAFF. In DNA, the CDR3 is TGTGCCAGCAGGTGGACAGAGAACACTGAAGCTTTCTTT. Complete variable domain (other parts from reference TRBV7-9 and TRBJ1-1): DTGVSQNPRHKITKRGQNVTFRCDPISEHNRLYWYRQTLGQGPEFLTYFQNEAQLEKSRLLSDRFSAERPKGSFSTLEIQRTEQGDSAMYLCASRWTENTEAFFGQGTRLTVV.

The sample holds many counts of this clonotype. The gene calls are TRBV4-2 and TRBJ2-7, with D possibly being TRBD2 (6 bases). Trimming removed 1 base at V and 0 bases at J, with 10 bases between. CDR3 length: 15 amino acids. Germline V gene lookup returns CDR1 LGHNA and CDR2 YNFKEQ. The CDR3 reads CASSQGGLLSYEQYF. CDR3 nucleotide sequence: TGTGCCAGCAGCCAAGGGGGACTCCTCTCCTACGAGCAGTACTTC.

This clonotype has at least ten counts. This sequence joins TRBV14 and TRBJ2-5; D not certain. The CDR3 contains 14 residues. The germline CDR1 and CDR2 sequences are SGHDN and FVKESK. V was trimmed by 0 bases and J by 7 bases, leaving 12 bases between them. The CDR3 region is CASSQDRLVGTQYF. The DNA of the CDR3 is TGTGCCAGCAGCCAAGATCGGCTGGTGGGGACCCAGTACTTC.

The chain uses TRBV6-5 and TRBJ2-5; D unclear. V shed 8 bases and J shed 5 bases, with 12 bases lying between them. This CDR3 spans 12 amino acids. From germline, CDR1 is MNHEY and CDR2 SVGAGI. CDR3 protein: CASASGRETQYF. The CDR3 DNA reads as TGTGCCAGCGCTAGTGGACGGGAGACCCAGTACTTC.

This clonotype has at least ten counts. The CDR3 nucleotides read TGCAGTGCTCATCCGGGACTAGCGGGCAACACAGATACGCAGTATTTT. Its protein product is CSAHPGLAGNTDTQYF. The rearrangement joins TRBV20-1 to TRBJ2-3; TRBD2 agrees at 12 bases. V lost 5 bases to trimming and J lost 2 bases; unmatched junction nucleotides: 8. Germline CDR1 reads DFQATT; CDR2 reads SNEGSKA (reference sequence). The CDR3 consists of 16 residues.

This clonotype was seen repeatedly, ten times or more. The genes are TRBV6-6 and TRBJ2-7; the match to TRBD1 covers 11 bases. J lost 9 bases, V lost 4 bases, and 5 bases had no gene match. This CDR3 has 13 residues. From germline, CDR1 is MNHNY and CDR2 SVGAGI (reference sequence). The CDR3 region has the DNA TGTGCCAGCAGTTGGGACAGGGGGAACGCGCAGTACGTC. Protein: CASSWDRGNAQYV.

This clonotype was observed once. No conserved phenylalanine or tryptophan is present at the end of the CDR3, so a read error is the likely explanation. This rearrangement joins TRBV6-2 or TRBV6-3 to TRBJ2-4, with D unresolved. V shed 6 bases and J shed 4 bases, with 13 bases lying between them. The CDR3 is 14 amino acids. The germline gives CDR1 MNHEY, CDR2 SVGEGT. CDR3 in amino acids: CASSSNVWKNIQYL. As DNA, the CDR3 is TGTGCCAGCAGCTCGAACGTCTGGAAAAACATTCAGTACCTC.

By frequency in the sample, this clonotype is medium-sized (0.01 to 0.1%). V gene TRBV7-2 combines with J gene TRBJ1-5, with D unresolved. Germline CDR1 reads SGHTA; CDR2 reads FQGNSA. The V and J ends lost 1 base and 3 bases respectively, with 10 bases between them. The CDR3 consists of 15 residues. The CDR3 region is CASSLGPSLNQPQHF. In DNA, the CDR3 is TGTGCCAGCAGCTTAGGCCCCTCGCTCAATCAGCCCCAGCATTTT.

Turning to this clonotype: A much larger clone differs by one base, so this may be a read error. The chain employs TRBV11-2 and TRBJ2-1; tentatively, D is TRBD1 (5 bases). The germline CDR1 and CDR2 sequences are SGHAT and FQNNGV. Trimming removed 5 bases at V and 6 bases at J, with 8 bases between. This CDR3 is built from 12 residues. The CDR3, as DNA: TGTGCCAGCAGCCAGGGCAGCAATGAGCAGTTCTTC. Translating it yields CASSQGSNEQFF.

The rearrangement joins TRBV5-1 to TRBJ2-7; 16 nucleotides agree with TRBD2. CDR3 length equals 16 residues. V trimming: 4 bases; J trimming: 4 bases; junction bases outside the gene matches: 5. The germline gives CDR1 SGHRS, CDR2 YFSETQ. CDR3 nucleotides: TGCGCCAGCAGCCAAGGGACTAGCGGGGGGGTTTACGAGCAGTACTTC. This translates into CASSQGTSGGVYEQYF.